The 32 T cell receptor beta chains presented below share a single source sample, sequenced in a study of cytomegalovirus exposure and HLA in healthy donors. PCR was performed using 60 Vbeta and 13 Jbeta primers. Profiled with immunoSEQ multiplex PCR; TCRdb holds only in-frame clones, not every one. The repertoire holds under 150,000 clones, with about 80% as singletons. Sequencing input: PBMCs. Source of these receptors: a man aged 25 to 45 in good health and CMV-seronegative.

The chain employs TRBV13 and TRBJ2-3; 10 nucleotides align to TRBD2. V was clipped by 5 bases and J by 5 bases; unmatched bases: 13. This CDR3 contains 17 residues. The germline gives CDR1 PRHDT, CDR2 FYEKMQ (reference sequence). The CDR3 DNA follows: TGTGCCAGCAGCCAAAAACTCTACGGGACTAGCGTAGATACGCAGTATTTT. As protein: CASSQKLYGTSVDTQYF.

This clone has a handful of counts. V gene TRBV28 combines with J gene TRBJ1-5; maybe TRBD1 (5 bases). The CDR3 totals 15 residues. The germline V and J ends were trimmed by 6 bases and 0 bases, with 12 bases remaining between them. Germline loops: CDR1 MDHEN, CDR2 SYDVKM. CDR3 nucleotides: TGTGCCAGCAGAGAAGGGGCGTCTAGCAATCAGCCCCAGCATTTT. It specifies CASREGASSNQPQHF.

This chain joins TRBV10-3 and TRBJ2-1, with 9 bases fitting TRBD2. The ends lost 3 bases at V and 4 bases at J; junction bases unmatched: 7. Germline CDR1 reads ENHRY; CDR2 reads SYGVKD. This CDR3 is built from 16 residues. In DNA form, the CDR3 reads TGTGCCATCAGTGAAGGGCTAGCGGGAATATACAATGAGCAGTTCTTC. This translates into CAISEGLAGIYNEQFF.

The DNA for the CDR3 is TGCGCCAGCAGCTCGCGACTAGCGGACACCTACGAGCAGTACTTC. This encodes CASSSRLADTYEQYF. The chain has TRBV5-1 and TRBJ2-7, with TRBD2 matching over 9 bases. Germline V lookup: CDR1 SGHRS, CDR2 YFSETQ. With V trimmed by 3 bases and J by 2 bases, 6 bases remained unmatched. This CDR3 region has 15 residues.

V usage is TRBV27 and J usage is TRBJ2-7; a weak D match, TRBD1 (5 bases). This CDR3 spans 13 amino acids. The ends were cut back, 10 bases at V and 7 bases at J, with 20 bases in the middle. Germline V gives CDR1 MNHEY, CDR2 SMNVEV (reference sequence). The CDR3 protein is CATRQGQLGEQYF. In DNA, the CDR3 is TGTGCCACCAGGCAGGGTCAATTGGGGGAGCAGTACTTC.

This chain joins TRBV2 and TRBJ2-1; 10 bases fit TRBD1. Germline trimming cut 6 bases from V and 4 bases from J; bases unmatched to any gene: 9. CDR3 size: 16 residues. Germline V gene lookup returns CDR1 SNHLY and CDR2 FYNNEI. The chain's CDR3 is CASRGQGDTIYNEQFF. For the CDR3, the DNA is TGTGCCAGCAGAGGACAGGGGGACACCATTTACAATGAGCAGTTCTTC. Filled out from reference TRBV2 and TRBJ2-1, the complete variable domain reads EPEVTQTPSHQVTQMGQEVILRCVPISNHLYFYWYRQILGQKVEFLVSFYNNEISEKSEIFDDQFSVERPDGSNFTLKIRSTKLEDSAMYFCASRGQGDTIYNEQFFGPGTRLTVL.

This clone appeared once. V gene TRBV10-1 combines with J gene TRBJ2-7, with 8 bases identical to TRBD2. The CDR3 covers 12 residues. Germline V gives CDR1 WNHNN, CDR2 SYGVQD (reference sequence). Germline trimming cut 5 bases from V and 4 bases from J; bases unmatched to any gene: 1. The CDR3 nucleotides are TGCGCCAGCAGTAGCGGGAGATACGAGCAGTACTTC. Residues: CASSSGRYEQYF.

This chain links TRBV27 with TRBJ2-7; maybe TRBD2 (6 bases). CDR3 length: 13 residues. Trimming stripped 1 base from V and 6 bases from J, with 10 bases between. Germline CDR1 and CDR2: MNHEY and SMNVEV (reference sequence). CDR3 sequence (DNA): TGTGCCAGCAGTTTATGGCTGGGAGGCGAGCAGTACTTC. Its translation: CASSLWLGGEQYF.

The chain joins TRBV2 to TRBJ2-7; TRBD1 aligns across 8 bases. This CDR3 comprises 18 residues. The V gene end was trimmed by 3 bases and the J gene end by 4 bases; junction bases not matched to a gene: 17. The germline V gene encodes CDR1 SNHLY and CDR2 FYNNEI. DNA for the CDR3: TGTGCCAGCAGTGACCCCCGGACAGGGTTCAACAACCCTTACGAGCAGTACTTC. Translated, it gives CASSDPRTGFNNPYEQYF.

The chain uses TRBV27 and TRBJ2-1; 7 bases are shared with TRBD2. The trim removed 3 bases at V and 3 bases at J, leaving 14 bases unmatched. This CDR3 comprises 18 residues. Germline-derived CDR1 and CDR2 are MNHEY and SMNVEV (reference sequence). In nucleotides, the CDR3 is TGTGCCAGCAGTTTCCGGCGACTAGCCACAATACGCTACAATGAGCAGTTCTTC. Translation: CASSFRRLATIRYNEQFF.

V is TRBV7-6 and J is TRBJ2-7; 9 positions match TRBD1. In germline, CDR1 is SGHVS, CDR2 FNYEAQ. Trimming removed 5 bases from V and 0 bases from J; junction bases left unmatched: 11. This CDR3 has 17 amino acids. This CDR3 reads CASSDTGGLFISYEQYF. The CDR3 coding sequence is TGTGCCAGCAGCGATACAGGGGGCTTATTTATCTCCTACGAGCAGTACTTC.

This rearrangement joins TRBV4-2 to TRBJ2-1, with TRBD2 matching over 8 bases. The J segment lost 5 bases and the V segment lost 5 bases, leaving 8 bases of the junction unmatched. Germline CDR1 reads LGHNA; CDR2 reads YNFKEQ. This CDR3 region has 15 residues. CDR3 nucleotide sequence: TGTGCCAGCAGCTCCCCCCCCGGGGGGGACAATGAGCAGTTCTTC. Protein sequence: CASSSPPGGDNEQFF.

This chain links TRBV20-1 with TRBJ1-1, with a tentative D call TRBD1 (6 bases). The V end was cut by 4 bases, the J end by 7 bases, with 10 bases between. The CDR3 runs to 11 residues. Germline CDR1 DFQATT, CDR2 SNEGSKA (reference sequence). CDR3 protein: CSATGTREAFF. CDR3 DNA sequence: TGCAGTGCTACCGGGACACGTGAAGCTTTCTTT.

The table lists this clone with a few counts. The rearrangement uses TRBV7-9 and TRBJ1-1, with a tentative D call TRBD1 (6 bases). Germline V gives CDR1 SEHNR, CDR2 FQNEAQ (reference sequence). CDR3 size: 18 residues. Trimming removed 5 bases from V and 4 bases from J, with 26 bases in between. The CDR3 DNA follows: TGTGCCAGCAGCACATTAGTGCGGTACAGGGAGGGGCTCACTGAAGCTTTCTTT. Translation gives CASSTLVRYREGLTEAFF.

The chain employs TRBV4-3 and TRBJ2-7; 12 bases are shared with TRBD2. The CDR3 runs to 16 residues. Germline lookup yields CDR1 LGHNA and CDR2 YSLEER. J lost 3 bases, V lost 4 bases, and 7 bases had no gene match. CDR3 nucleotide sequence: TGCGCCAGCAGCCCAAGACTAGCGGGAGACAACTACGAGCAGTACTTC. Amino acid sequence: CASSPRLAGDNYEQYF.

The chain uses TRBV5-5 and TRBJ1-5; D might be TRBD1 (5 bases). The CDR3 runs 14 residues. CDR1 and CDR2 from the germline V gene are SGHKS and YYEKEE (reference sequence). Trimming took 0 bases from V and 3 from J, leaving 7 bases between them. CDR3 region: CASSLGQPNQPQHF. In DNA form, the CDR3 reads TGTGCCAGCAGCTTGGGACAGCCCAATCAGCCCCAGCATTTT. Full variable domain (outside the CDR3, taken from reference TRBV5-5 and TRBJ1-5): DAGVTQSPTHLIKTRGQQVTLRCSPISGHKSVSWYQQVLGQGPQFIFQYYEKEERGRGNFPDRFSARQFPNYSSELNVNALLLGDSALYLCASSLGQPNQPQHFGDGTRLSIL.

The chain is built from TRBV9 and TRBJ2-1; 8 nucleotides line up with TRBD1. This CDR3 comprises 15 residues. Per the germline V gene, CDR1 is SGDLS and CDR2 is YYNGEE. Trimming removed 4 bases from V and 5 bases from J; junction bases left unmatched: 8. CDR3 nucleotide sequence: TGTGCCAGCAGCCTGTCACCGACAGGGGACAATGAGCAGTTCTTC. It encodes CASSLSPTGDNEQFF.

The V call is TRBV6-5, the J call TRBJ1-2; D remains ambiguous. The length of the CDR3 is 13 residues. The V and J ends lost 2 bases and 4 bases respectively, with 8 bases between them. Per germline, CDR1 MNHEY and CDR2 SVGAGI. CDR3 in amino acids: CASSYERVYGYTF. CDR3 sequence (DNA): TGTGCCAGCAGTTACGAGAGGGTCTATGGCTACACCTTC.

The chain joins TRBV27 to TRBJ2-2, with 8 bases matching TRBD2. The length of the CDR3 is 14 residues. Losses at the gene ends were 1 base for V and 7 bases for J; bases not matched to a gene: 2. Germline CDR1 MNHEY, CDR2 SMNVEV (reference sequence). Here the CDR3 DNA reads TGTGCCAGCAGTTTATTACGGGAGGGCGGGGAGCTGTTTTTT. The encoded protein is CASSLLREGGELFF.

This sequence joins TRBV27 and TRBJ1-1; a weak D match, TRBD1 (5 bases). Germline V gene sequence: CDR1 MNHEY, CDR2 SMNVEV (reference sequence). This CDR3 has 10 residues. V lost 8 bases and J lost 7, with 8 bases in between. The CDR3 spells CASWGGEAFF. The CDR3 nucleotides read TGTGCCAGCTGGGGGGGTGAAGCTTTCTTT.

The J gene is TRBJ2-1, the V gene TRBV5-1; possibly TRBD1 for D (6 bases). V lost 0 bases and J 5 bases, leaving 12 bases between the germline ends. The CDR3 is 15 amino acids. The germline V gene encodes CDR1 SGHRS and CDR2 YFSETQ. The CDR3 loop is CASSLGGGQNNEQFF. Here the CDR3 DNA reads TGCGCCAGCAGCTTGGGTGGGGGCCAGAACAATGAGCAGTTCTTC.

CDR3 amino acids: CASKETGSGANVLTF. CDR3 DNA sequence: TGTGCCAGCAAAGAGACGGGCTCTGGGGCCAACGTCCTGACTTTC. This chain uses TRBV11-2 with TRBJ2-6, with no clear D. Germline V lookup: CDR1 SGHAT, CDR2 FQNNGV. The length of the CDR3 is 15 residues. V was cut by 7 bases and J by 0 bases, with 10 bases left in between. Filled out from reference TRBV11-2 and TRBJ2-6, the complete variable domain reads EAGVAQSPRYKIIEKRQSVAFWCNPISGHATLYWYQQILGQGPKLLIQFQNNGVVDDSQLPKDRFSAERLKGVDSTLKIQPAKLEDSAVYLCASKETGSGANVLTFGAGSRLTVL.

The gene calls are TRBV6-5 and TRBJ2-1, with 10 bases that match TRBD1. The V and J ends lost 1 base and 3 bases, in that order; junction bases with no gene match: 3. The CDR3 consists of 16 residues. Per the germline V gene, CDR1 is MNHEY and CDR2 is SVGAGI. CDR3 sequence (DNA): TGTGCCAGCAGTTACTTGACAGGGGGCGTCTACAATGAGCAGTTCTTC. Residues: CASSYLTGGVYNEQFF.

V usage is TRBV7-8 and J usage is TRBJ2-7, with 9 nucleotides matching TRBD1. In germline, CDR1 is SGHVS, CDR2 FQNEAQ. J lost 6 bases, V lost 3 bases, and 6 bases had no gene match. This CDR3 is 14 amino acids long. For the CDR3, the DNA is TGTGCCAGCAGCTTGATTACGACAGGGGGCGAGCAGTACTTC. Translating it yields CASSLITTGGEQYF. The complete variable domain, with remaining parts taken from reference TRBV7-8 and TRBJ2-7, reads GAGVSQSPRYKVAKRGQDVALRCDPISGHVSLFWYQQALGQGPEFLTYFQNEAQLDKSGLPSDRFFAERPEGSVSTLKIQRTQQEDSAVYLCASSLITTGGEQYFGPGTRLTVT.

This chain's CDR3 is CASSLGRGRSTEAFF. As DNA, the CDR3 is TGTGCCAGCAGTTTGGGCAGGGGGCGCAGCACTGAAGCTTTCTTT. This chain connects TRBV28 to TRBJ1-1, with 8 nucleotides matching TRBD1. This CDR3 region has 15 residues. V dropped 3 bases and J dropped 4; count of bases not matched to a gene: 7. Germline-derived CDR1 and CDR2 are MDHEN and SYDVKM.

The V gene is TRBV7-2, the J gene TRBJ1-2; TRBD1 might be the D (6 bases). The CDR3 spans 15 residues. Germline assignment: CDR1 SGHTA and CDR2 FQGNSA. V was clipped by 7 bases and J by 6 bases, with 21 bases between them. The CDR3 here is CASTDTHGQGNGYTF. CDR3 in DNA: TGTGCCAGCACCGATACCCACGGGCAGGGGAATGGCTACACCTTC.

This rearrangement joins TRBV7-7 to TRBJ2-7; D uncertain. Germline-derived CDR1 and CDR2 are SSHAT and FNYEAQ (reference sequence). V lost 5 bases and J lost 0, with 11 bases in between. CDR3 length equals 14 residues. CDR3 region: CASSDDKNSYEQYF. The CDR3 DNA reads TGTGCCAGCAGCGACGACAAAAACTCCTACGAGCAGTACTTC.

This chain connects TRBV29-1 to TRBJ2-6, with D uncertain. CDR3 length equals 17 residues. V was pared by 6 bases and J by 0 bases, with 18 bases between. Per germline, CDR1 SQVTM and CDR2 ANQGSEA. CDR3 coding DNA: TGCAGCGTGCCGGTGAGACACGATTTCTCTGGGGCCAACGTCCTGACTTTC. Translating it yields CSVPVRHDFSGANVLTF.

The count of this clone is one. The V call is TRBV5-6, the J call TRBJ1-4, with 9 nucleotides matching TRBD1. Germline V gene lookup returns CDR1 SGHDT and CDR2 YYEEEE. This CDR3 has 18 amino acids. The ends lost 0 bases at V and 8 bases at J; junction bases unmatched: 14. The DNA of the CDR3 is TGTGCCAGCAGCTTGGGTAGTGTTTCGGGACAGGGCTTAGAAAAACTGTTTTTT. Its translation is CASSLGSVSGQGLEKLFF.

The rearrangement links TRBV7-9 to TRBJ2-7; 8 bases align to TRBD1. CDR1 is SEHNR, CDR2 FQNEAQ, per germline (reference sequence). The CDR3 spans 17 residues. J lost 3 bases, V lost 3 bases, and 13 bases had no gene match. The CDR3 region has the DNA TGTGCCAGCAGCTTGGGGACAGGCCCTAATAATTTCTACGAGCAGTACTTC. Protein: CASSLGTGPNNFYEQYF.

This clone has more than one count but fewer than ten. The V call is TRBV4-3, the J call TRBJ2-7; TRBD1 agrees at 9 bases. CDR3 length equals 15 residues. V lost 0 bases, J lost 3 bases, and 3 bases stayed unmatched. Germline values: CDR1 LGHNA, CDR2 YSLEER. The CDR3 DNA is TGCGCCAGCAGCCAAGAAGAGACAGGGGGCTACGAGCAGTACTTC. This sequence encodes CASSQEETGGYEQYF.

On this clone itself: A junction boundary mismatches the germline segment, possibly from a read error. The rearrangement uses TRBV5-6 and TRBJ1-5; TRBD1 agrees at 7 bases. This CDR3 has 16 residues. The V gene's germline CDR1 is SGHDT and CDR2 YYEEEE. This CDR3 is CASSPFRDSHYQPQNF. DNA of the CDR3: TGTGCCAGCAGCCCCTTTCGGGACAGCCACTATCAGCCCCAGAATTTT.